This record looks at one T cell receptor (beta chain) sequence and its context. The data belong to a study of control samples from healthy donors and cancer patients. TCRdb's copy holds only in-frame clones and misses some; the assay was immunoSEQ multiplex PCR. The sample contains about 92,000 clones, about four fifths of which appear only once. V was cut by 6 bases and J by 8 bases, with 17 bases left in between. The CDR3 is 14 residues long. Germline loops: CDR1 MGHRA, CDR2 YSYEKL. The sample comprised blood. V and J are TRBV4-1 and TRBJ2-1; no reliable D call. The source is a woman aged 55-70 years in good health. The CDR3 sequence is CASSAYLGRDEQFF. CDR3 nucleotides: TGCGCCAGCAGTGCATACCTAGGTAGAGATGAGCAGTTCTTC.